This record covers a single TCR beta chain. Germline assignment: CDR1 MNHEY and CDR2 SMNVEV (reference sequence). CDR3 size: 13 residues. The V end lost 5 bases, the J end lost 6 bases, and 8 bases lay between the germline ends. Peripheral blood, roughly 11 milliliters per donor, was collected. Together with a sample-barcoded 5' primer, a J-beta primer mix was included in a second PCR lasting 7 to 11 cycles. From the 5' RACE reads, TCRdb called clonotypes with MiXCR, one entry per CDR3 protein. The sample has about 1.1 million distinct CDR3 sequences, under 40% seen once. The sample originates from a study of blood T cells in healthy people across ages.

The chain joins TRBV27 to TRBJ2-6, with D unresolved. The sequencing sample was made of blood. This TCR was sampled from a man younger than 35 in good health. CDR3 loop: CASSLGTANVLTF. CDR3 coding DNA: TGTGCCAGCAGTCTTGGTACGGCCAACGTCCTGACTTTC.